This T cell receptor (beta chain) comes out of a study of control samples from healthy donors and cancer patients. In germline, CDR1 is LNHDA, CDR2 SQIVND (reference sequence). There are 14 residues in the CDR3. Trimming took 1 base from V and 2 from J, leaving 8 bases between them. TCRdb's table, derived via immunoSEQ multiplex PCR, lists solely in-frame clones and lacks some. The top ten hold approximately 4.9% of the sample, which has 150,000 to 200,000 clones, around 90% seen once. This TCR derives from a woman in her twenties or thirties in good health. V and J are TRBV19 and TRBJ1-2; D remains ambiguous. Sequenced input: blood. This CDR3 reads CASSIVNSNYGYTF. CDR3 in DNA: TGTGCCAGTAGTATAGTCAACAGCAACTATGGCTACACCTTC.